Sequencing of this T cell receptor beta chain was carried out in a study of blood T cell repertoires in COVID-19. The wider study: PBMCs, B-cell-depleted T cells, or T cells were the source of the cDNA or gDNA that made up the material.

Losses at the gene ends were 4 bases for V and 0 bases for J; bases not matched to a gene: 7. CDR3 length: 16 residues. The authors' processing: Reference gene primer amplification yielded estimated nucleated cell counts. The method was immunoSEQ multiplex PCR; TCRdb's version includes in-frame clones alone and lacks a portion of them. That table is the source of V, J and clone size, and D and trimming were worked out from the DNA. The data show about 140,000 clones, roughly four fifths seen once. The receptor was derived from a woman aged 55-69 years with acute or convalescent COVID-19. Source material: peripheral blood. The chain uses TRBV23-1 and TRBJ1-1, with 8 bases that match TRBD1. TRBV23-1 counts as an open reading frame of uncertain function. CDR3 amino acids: CASSPGRDRLNTEAFF. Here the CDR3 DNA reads TGCGCCAGCAGTCCAGGAAGGGACAGGTTGAACACTGAAGCTTTCTTT.